Below, 28 T cell receptor beta chains from the same sample are listed, as sequenced in a study of blood T cell repertoires in COVID-19. Profiling relied on immunoSEQ multiplex PCR, and the TCRdb table lists in-frame clones only, not all of them. The sample includes over 110,000 clones, roughly 88% of them seen just once. The sequencing sample was made of peripheral blood. Source of these receptors: a man aged 60-69 years with active or convalescent COVID-19.

V and J are TRBV11-2 and TRBJ1-2, with D possibly TRBD1 on 6 matching bases. The length of the CDR3 is 13 residues. Germline V gene sequence: CDR1 SGHAT, CDR2 FQNNGV. V was cut by 6 bases and J by 6 bases, with 14 bases left in between. The CDR3 bases are TGTGCCAGCAGGGGGCCCGGGACACATGGCTACACCTTC. Amino acids: CASRGPGTHGYTF.

J is TRBJ1-1 and V is TRBV5-1; 7 bases fit TRBD1. V lost 0 bases, J lost 5 bases, and 7 bases stayed unmatched. Germline lookup yields CDR1 SGHRS and CDR2 YFSETQ. The CDR3 has 15 residues. In DNA, the CDR3 is TGCGCCAGCAGCTTGGTTGAGGGGGCGCGGACTGAAGCTTTCTTT. It is translated as CASSLVEGARTEAFF.

The J gene is TRBJ1-2, the V gene TRBV7-9, with TRBD1 matching over 7 bases. The germline gives CDR1 SEHNR, CDR2 FQNEAQ (reference sequence). V was pared by 5 bases and J by 6 bases, with 9 bases of the junction left unmatched. The CDR3 is 14 amino acids. The CDR3 region is CASSKERQGHGYTF. The DNA of the CDR3 is TGTGCCAGCAGCAAGGAGAGACAGGGCCATGGCTACACCTTC.

The DNA for the CDR3 is TGTGCCAGCGCCGTAAGGGGGGGGAGCACTGAAGCTTTCTTT. Its translation: CASAVRGGSTEAFF. The rearrangement links TRBV28 to TRBJ1-1, with a weak D call TRBD1 (6 bases). The CDR3 is made up of 14 amino acids. CDR1 is MDHEN and CDR2 is SYDVKM in the germline V gene. The V end lost 8 bases, the J end lost 4 bases, and 17 bases lay between the germline ends.

This chain uses TRBV7-7 with TRBJ2-1; 7 bases line up with TRBD2. Germline assignment: CDR1 SSHAT and CDR2 FNYEAQ (reference sequence). Losses at the gene ends were 4 bases for V and 7 bases for J; bases not matched to a gene: 7. This CDR3 comprises 14 residues. The DNA of the CDR3 is TGTGCCAGCAGCTCCGGCGGGAGCTCGAATGAGCAGTTCTTC. It is translated as CASSSGGSSNEQFF.

Here the CDR3 DNA reads TGTGCCAGTAGTATAGATGGCGAAATACTCGGGGGAGGGCAGTACTTC. This codes for CASSIDGEILGGGQYF. The V and J genes are TRBV19 and TRBJ2-7; possibly TRBD2 for D (6 bases). Germline CDR1 LNHDA, CDR2 SQIVND (reference sequence). V was clipped by 0 bases and J by 9 bases, with 21 bases between them. CDR3 length: 16 residues.

This chain uses TRBV11-3 with TRBJ2-3, with D perhaps TRBD2 (5 bases). The CDR3 totals 16 residues. Germline V lookup: CDR1 SGHNT, CDR2 YENEEA. Trimming shortened V by 1 base and J by 0 bases, and 11 bases separated the two germline ends. CDR3 region: CASSLVSGSSTDTQYF. CDR3 in DNA: TGTGCCAGCAGCTTAGTCTCGGGGTCTAGCACAGATACGCAGTATTTT.

The gene calls are TRBV7-9 and TRBJ2-3; D is perhaps TRBD2 (5 bases). Germline CDR1 and CDR2: SEHNR and FQNEAQ (reference sequence). The CDR3 contains 16 residues. The V end was cut by 6 bases, the J end by 4 bases, with 20 bases between. CDR3 coding DNA: TGTGCCAGCAGTTCCGGACGCGGGCTGGTCGCAGATACGCAGTATTTT. The encoded protein is CASSSGRGLVADTQYF.

This clone has ten or more counts. This sequence joins TRBV2 and TRBJ1-2, with D possibly matching TRBD1 (6 bases). Germline V CDR1 and CDR2: SNHLY, FYNNEI. There are 12 residues in the CDR3. V was pared by 7 bases and J by 4 bases, with 10 bases between. CDR3 protein: CASTMTGYGYTF. The CDR3 nucleotides read TGTGCCAGCACCATGACAGGCTATGGCTACACCTTC.

The rearrangement links TRBV21-1 to TRBJ1-6; no check of the table's D call, TRBD1, against the DNA was made. TRBV21-1 is a recognized pseudogene. The CDR3 consists of 16 residues. The CDR3 loop reads CASSKALAGYNSPLHF. For the CDR3, the DNA is TGTGCCAGCAGCAAAGCGCTGGCAGGTTATAATTCACCCCTCCACTTT.

CDR3 loop: CASSGGRGRLNTEAFF. For the CDR3, the DNA is TGCGCCAGCAGCGGGGGACGGGGGAGACTGAACACTGAAGCTTTCTTT. The V and J genes are TRBV5-1 and TRBJ1-1; D perhaps matches TRBD1 (5 bases). With 4 bases removed from V and 0 bases from J, the gap between germline ends came to 16 bases. CDR3 size: 16 residues. Germline V gives CDR1 SGHRS, CDR2 YFSETQ.

The chain employs TRBV20-1 and TRBJ2-1; 7 nucleotides line up with TRBD2. Looked up from germline, CDR1 is DFQATT and CDR2 is SNEGSKA (reference sequence). V was pared by 5 bases and J by 4 bases, with 11 bases of the junction left unmatched. CDR3 size: 15 residues. The CDR3 spells CSAGGGGNPYNEQFF. Written as DNA, the CDR3 is TGCAGTGCTGGTGGGGGGGGAAACCCTTACAATGAGCAGTTCTTC.

The chain couples TRBV2 to TRBJ2-1; 11 bases are a match to TRBD2. This CDR3 is built from 16 residues. With V trimmed by 5 bases and J by 2 bases, 5 bases remained unmatched. The germline gives CDR1 SNHLY, CDR2 FYNNEI. CDR3 coding DNA: TGTGCCAGCAGTCCATTGACTAGCGGGGCCTACAATGAGCAGTTCTTC. Its translation is CASSPLTSGAYNEQFF.

The V call is TRBV19, the J call TRBJ1-1, with a possible D match to TRBD1 (5 bases). CDR3 length: 13 amino acids. Deletions cut 6 bases from V and 1 base from J, with 9 bases between. The V gene's germline CDR1 is LNHDA and CDR2 SQIVND (reference sequence). The CDR3 DNA reads as TGTGCCAGTAGCGGCAGGGAGAACACTGAAGCTTTCTTT. Translated: CASSGRENTEAFF.

As DNA, the CDR3 is TGTGCCAGCAGTTCAGAATCAGGTTATGGCTACACCTTC. The encoded protein is CASSSESGYGYTF. This chain connects TRBV27 to TRBJ1-2; D is unclear. Germline V lookup: CDR1 MNHEY, CDR2 SMNVEV (reference sequence). V was clipped by 4 bases and J by 5 bases, with 11 bases between them. There are 13 residues in the CDR3.

There are a few counts of this clone. This CDR3 is also generated by other DNA sequences in the sample. V and J are TRBV27 and TRBJ1-1, with D unclear. The CDR3 has 13 amino acids. The germline V gene has CDR1 MNHEY and CDR2 SMNVEV (reference sequence). The V end was cut by 2 bases, the J end by 6 bases, with 10 bases between. The CDR3 here is CASSLGVESEAFF. As DNA, the CDR3 is TGTGCCAGCAGTTTAGGAGTAGAGTCTGAAGCTTTCTTT.

This chain joins TRBV29-1 and TRBJ1-3; D might be TRBD1 (6 bases). V was pared by 3 bases and J by 6 bases, with 9 bases between. This CDR3 region has 12 residues. Germline CDR1 is SQVTM and CDR2 is ANQGSEA. The CDR3 sequence is CSVDKGENTIYF. CDR3 DNA: TGCAGCGTTGACAAGGGGGAAAACACCATATATTTT.

J is TRBJ1-1 and V is TRBV7-2; 7 nucleotides match TRBD1. Trimming cost V 5 bases and J 1 base; bases outside gene matches: 7. Germline loops: CDR1 SGHTA, CDR2 FQGNSA. The CDR3 length is 15 residues. CDR3 in DNA: TGTGCCAGCAGCCCACAAGACAGGGCGAACACTGAAGCTTTCTTT. Amino acids: CASSPQDRANTEAFF.

J is TRBJ1-1 and V is TRBV6-5; D is undetermined. The V end lost 6 bases, the J end lost 4 bases, and 12 bases lay between the germline ends. Germline values: CDR1 MNHEY, CDR2 SVGAGI. This CDR3 spans 13 amino acids. The CDR3 sequence: CASSLGLVTEAFF. In nucleotides, the CDR3 is TGTGCCAGCAGCCTCGGACTGGTCACTGAAGCTTTCTTT.

This clone was detected many times. The chain uses TRBV19 and TRBJ1-5, with a weak D call TRBD1 (5 bases). With 6 bases removed from V and 0 bases from J, the gap between germline ends came to 18 bases. Germline CDR1 reads LNHDA; CDR2 reads SQIVND (reference sequence). The CDR3 extends over 17 amino acids. The CDR3 spells CASSKRGGPYSNQPQHF. CDR3 in DNA: TGTGCCAGTAGCAAAAGGGGAGGGCCTTATAGCAATCAGCCCCAGCATTTT.

CDR3 sequence reads: CASSLGAEITDTQYF. The CDR3 coding sequence is TGTGCCAGCAGCTTAGGGGCCGAAATCACAGATACGCAGTATTTT. The V gene is TRBV5-6, the J gene TRBJ2-3; TRBD1 might be the D (5 bases). V shed 2 bases and J shed 2 bases, with 12 bases lying between them. Germline V gene sequence: CDR1 SGHDT, CDR2 YYEEEE. The CDR3 is made up of 15 amino acids.

V usage is TRBV10-3 and J usage is TRBJ1-5, with D perhaps matching TRBD1 (6 bases). The V end was cut by 3 bases, the J end by 2 bases, with 17 bases between. Per the germline V gene, CDR1 is ENHRY and CDR2 is SYGVKD. The CDR3 consists of 17 residues. The CDR3 spells CAISDESSRGGNQPQHF. CDR3 sequence (DNA): TGTGCCATCAGTGATGAGAGTTCCAGGGGAGGCAATCAGCCCCAGCATTTT.

The chain couples TRBV11-3 to TRBJ1-1, with 10 bases that match TRBD1. V lost 1 base, J lost 2 bases, and 16 bases stayed unmatched. Germline V gives CDR1 SGHNT, CDR2 YENEEA. This CDR3 has 20 residues. The CDR3 is CASSLGQGATGRGLNTEAFF. In DNA, the CDR3 is TGTGCCAGCAGCTTAGGACAGGGGGCGACCGGTCGGGGGTTAAACACTGAAGCTTTCTTT. The whole variable domain, remainder taken from reference TRBV11-3 and TRBJ1-1, is EAGVVQSPRYKIIEKKQPVAFWCNPISGHNTLYWYLQNLGQGPELLIRYENEEAVDDSQLPKDRFSAERLKGVDSTLKIQPAELGDSAVYLCASSLGQGATGRGLNTEAFFGQGTRLTVV.

V usage is TRBV24-1 and J usage is TRBJ2-5; 10 bases map to TRBD1. The CDR3 is made up of 14 amino acids. Germline assignment: CDR1 KGHDR and CDR2 SFDVKD. V was clipped by 12 bases and J by 0 bases; unmatched bases: 6. The CDR3 region has the DNA TGTGCCGTCGGGGACAGGGGTCACCAAGAGACCCAGTACTTC. Amino acid sequence: CAVGDRGHQETQYF.

The rearrangement links TRBV2 to TRBJ1-5, with unresolved D. The CDR3 extends over 14 amino acids. V was pared by 8 bases and J by 4 bases, with 15 bases between. Germline CDR1 and CDR2: SNHLY and FYNNEI. The CDR3 bases are TGTGCCAGCGGGGAGCTATCCCCGAATCAGCCCCAGCATTTT. Encoded protein: CASGELSPNQPQHF.

The chain has TRBV25-1 and TRBJ2-7; perhaps TRBD2 as D (5 bases). V was cut by 4 bases and J by 0 bases, with 13 bases left in between. Germline CDR1 and CDR2: MGHDK and SYGVNS. The CDR3 is made up of 15 amino acids. CDR3 loop: CASSGGRQPSYEQYF. DNA of the CDR3: TGTGCCAGCAGTGGAGGGAGACAACCCTCCTACGAGCAGTACTTC.

The chain employs TRBV7-8 and TRBJ2-7; 8 bases line up with TRBD1. The V and J ends lost 5 bases and 2 bases, in that order; junction bases with no gene match: 8. CDR3 size: 15 residues. Per the germline V gene, CDR1 is SGHVS and CDR2 is FQNEAQ. CDR3 sequence: CASSPHRTGTYEQYF. CDR3 nucleotides: TGTGCCAGCAGCCCGCACCGGACAGGGACCTACGAGCAGTACTTC.

The gene calls are TRBV5-6 and TRBJ1-1, with 10 bases that match TRBD1. V lost 4 bases and J lost 3; bases outside the gene matches: 9. The CDR3 runs 16 residues. In germline, CDR1 is SGHDT, CDR2 YYEEEE. The CDR3 DNA reads as TGTGCCAGCAGCGGCGACAGGGGGCTGTCGTACACTGAAGCTTTCTTT. It translates to CASSGDRGLSYTEAFF. Complete variable domain (other parts from reference TRBV5-6 and TRBJ1-1): DAGVTQSPTHLIKTRGQQVTLRCSPKSGHDTVSWYQQALGQGPQFIFQYYEEEERQRGNFPDRFSGHQFPNYSSELNVNALLLGDSALYLCASSGDRGLSYTEAFFGQGTRLTVV.